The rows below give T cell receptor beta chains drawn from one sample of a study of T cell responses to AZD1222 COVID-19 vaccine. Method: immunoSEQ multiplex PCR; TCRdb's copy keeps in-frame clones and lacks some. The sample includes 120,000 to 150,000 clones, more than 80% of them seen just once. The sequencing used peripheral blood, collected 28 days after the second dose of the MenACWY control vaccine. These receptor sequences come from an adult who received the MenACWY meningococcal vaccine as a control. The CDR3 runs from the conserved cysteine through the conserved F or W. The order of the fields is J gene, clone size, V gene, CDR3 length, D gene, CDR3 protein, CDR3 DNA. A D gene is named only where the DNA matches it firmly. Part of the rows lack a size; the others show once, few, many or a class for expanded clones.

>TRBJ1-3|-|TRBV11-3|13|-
CASSTNEGNTIYF
TGTGCCAGCAGCACTAACGAGGGAAACACCATATATTTT
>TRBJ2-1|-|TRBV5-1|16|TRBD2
CASSLAGGASYNEQFF
TGCGCCAGCAGCTTGGCCGGGGGGGCCTCCTACAATGAGCAGTTCTTC
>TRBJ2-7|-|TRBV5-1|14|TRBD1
CASSPGQGFYEQYF
TGCGCCAGCAGCCCCGGACAGGGTTTCTACGAGCAGTACTTC
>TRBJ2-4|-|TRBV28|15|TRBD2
CASRGLGLAKNIQYF
TGTGCCAGCAGGGGACTAGGCCTAGCCAAAAACATTCAGTACTTC
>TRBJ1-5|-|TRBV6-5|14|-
CASSLRIFGEPQHF
TGTGCCAGCAGTTTGAGGATTTTTGGGGAGCCCCAGCATTTT
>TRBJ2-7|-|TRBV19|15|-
CASSIVGQGTYEQYF
TGTGCCAGTAGTATAGTTGGGCAGGGCACCTACGAGCAGTACTTC
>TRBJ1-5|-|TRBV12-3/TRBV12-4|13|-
CASSLRASGTQHF
TGTGCCAGCAGTTTACGGGCCTCTGGGACCCAGCATTTT
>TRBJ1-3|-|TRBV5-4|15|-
CASSLAPDSGNTIYF
TGTGCCAGCAGCTTGGCCCCGGACTCTGGAAACACCATATATTTT
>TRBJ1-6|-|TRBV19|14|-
CASSIAEINSPLHF
TGTGCCAGTAGTATAGCGGAGATTAATTCACCCCTCCACTTT
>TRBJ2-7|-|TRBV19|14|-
CASSRIAENYEQYF
TGTGCCAGTAGCCGAATAGCGGAGAACTACGAGCAGTACTTC
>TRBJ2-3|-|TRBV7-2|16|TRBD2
CASSLREAGVADTQYF
TGTGCCAGCAGCTTACGGGAAGCGGGAGTGGCAGATACGCAGTATTTT
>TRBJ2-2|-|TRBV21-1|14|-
CAIRLRGVTGELFF
TGTGCCATCCGATTGCGGGGTGTCACCGGGGAGCTGTTTTTT
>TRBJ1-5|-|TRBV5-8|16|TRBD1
CASRDQGGGRSQPQHF
TGTGCCAGCAGAGACCAAGGGGGCGGTAGGAGTCAGCCCCAGCATTTT
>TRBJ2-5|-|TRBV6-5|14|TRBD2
CASSPVQGGETQYF
TGTGCCAGCAGCCCGGTGCAGGGAGGGGAGACCCAGTACTTC
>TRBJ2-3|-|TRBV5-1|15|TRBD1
CASSYRQGSTDTQYF
TGCGCCAGCAGCTATAGACAGGGGAGCACAGATACGCAGTATTTT
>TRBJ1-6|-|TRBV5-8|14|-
CASSFRGKDSPLHF
TGTGCCAGCAGCTTTCGAGGGAAGGATTCACCCCTCCACTTT
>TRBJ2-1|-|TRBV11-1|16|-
CASSRDISGLVDEQFF
TGTGCCAGCAGCCGGGACATTAGCGGCCTGGTGGATGAGCAGTTCTTC
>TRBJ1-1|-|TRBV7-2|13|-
CASSLGVAPEAFF
TGTGCCAGCAGCTTAGGCGTAGCACCTGAAGCTTTCTTT
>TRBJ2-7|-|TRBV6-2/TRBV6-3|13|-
CASSYVGAGEQYF
TGTGCCAGCAGTTATGTGGGGGCGGGCGAGCAGTACTTC
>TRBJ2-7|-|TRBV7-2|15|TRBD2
CASSSSLAGSYEQYF
TGTGCCAGCAGCTCATCACTAGCGGGGAGCTACGAGCAGTACTTC
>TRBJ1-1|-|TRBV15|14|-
CATSRDQSGSEAFF
TGTGCCACCAGCAGAGATCAGTCTGGCAGTGAAGCTTTCTTT
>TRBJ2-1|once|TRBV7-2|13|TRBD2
CATSGTSLYEQFF
TGTGCCACGTCCGGGACTAGCCTTTACGAGCAGTTCTTC
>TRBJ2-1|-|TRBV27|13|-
CASREQGNNEQFF
TGTGCCAGCAGAGAACAGGGAAACAATGAGCAGTTCTTC
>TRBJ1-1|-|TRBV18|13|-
CASSRTGNTEAFF
TGTGCCAGCTCACGGACGGGGAACACTGAAGCTTTCTTT
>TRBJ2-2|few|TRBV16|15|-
CASSLQQGNTGELFF
TGTGCCAGCAGCCTCCAACAGGGGAACACCGGGGAGCTGTTTTTT
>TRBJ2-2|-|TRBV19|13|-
CASSLFVTGELFF
TGTGCCAGTAGTCTTTTTGTCACCGGGGAGCTGTTTTTT
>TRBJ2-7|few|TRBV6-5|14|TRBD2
CATRGLAGSYEQYF
TGTGCCACCCGAGGGCTAGCGGGTTCCTACGAGCAGTACTTC
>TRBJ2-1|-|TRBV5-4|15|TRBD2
CASSLTSGDDNEQFF
TGTGCCAGCAGCCTGACTAGCGGGGATGACAATGAGCAGTTCTTC
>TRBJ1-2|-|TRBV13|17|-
CASSLEGNARTNYGYTF
TGTGCCAGCAGCTTAGAGGGTAACGCCCGGACTAACTATGGCTACACCTTC
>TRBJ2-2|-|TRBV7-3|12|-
CASSLNGGELFF
TGTGCCAGCAGCTTAAACGGCGGGGAGCTGTTTTTT
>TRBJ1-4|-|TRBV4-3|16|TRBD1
CASSLATTGLDEKLFF
TGCGCCAGCAGCCTCGCCACGACAGGGTTAGACGAAAAACTGTTTTTT
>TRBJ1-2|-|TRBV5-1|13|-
CASSPLGGAGYTF
TGCGCCAGCAGCCCACTCGGGGGGGCCGGCTACACCTTC
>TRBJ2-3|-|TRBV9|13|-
CASSPGLSNTQYF
TGTGCCAGCAGCCCCGGACTGAGTAATACGCAGTATTTT
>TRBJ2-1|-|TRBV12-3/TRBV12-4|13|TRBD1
CASSIGQQQGKFF
TGTGCCAGCAGTATTGGACAGCAACAGGGGAAGTTCTTC
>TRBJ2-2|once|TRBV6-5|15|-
CASRPARGATGELFF
TGTGCCAGCAGGCCCGCGAGGGGAGCCACCGGGGAGCTGTTTTTT
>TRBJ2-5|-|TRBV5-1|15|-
CASNQQLAPQETQYF
TGCGCCAGCAACCAACAACTAGCACCCCAAGAGACCCAGTACTTC
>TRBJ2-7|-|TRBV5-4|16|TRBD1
CASSLEGANGLYEQYF
TGTGCCAGCAGCTTGGAGGGGGCGAACGGCTTATACGAGCAGTACTTC
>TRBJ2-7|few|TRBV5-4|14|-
CASSLDSGTYEQYF
TGTGCCAGCAGCTTGGATTCAGGGACGTACGAGCAGTACTTC
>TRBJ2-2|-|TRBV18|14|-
CASSRDANTGELFF
TGTGCCAGCTCAAGGGACGCCAACACCGGGGAGCTGTTTTTT
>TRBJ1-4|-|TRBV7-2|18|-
CASSTTRGAAGELKKLFF
TGTGCCAGCAGCACCACTAGAGGGGCTGCAGGAGAGCTTAAAAAACTGTTTTTT
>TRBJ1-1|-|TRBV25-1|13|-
CASSSPKNTEAFF
TGTGCCAGCAGTTCCCCAAAGAACACTGAAGCTTTCTTT
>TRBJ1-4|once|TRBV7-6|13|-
CASSARPDEKLFF
TGTGCCAGCAGCGCCCGGCCGGATGAAAAACTGTTTTTT
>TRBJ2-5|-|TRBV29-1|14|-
CSVEPSALQETQYF
TGCAGCGTTGAACCTTCAGCGCTCCAAGAGACCCAGTACTTC
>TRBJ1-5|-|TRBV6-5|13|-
CASRQGPNQPQHF
TGTGCCAGCAGACAGGGCCCCAATCAGCCCCAGCATTTT
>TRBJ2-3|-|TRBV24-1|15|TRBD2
CATSDASGVTDTQYF
TGTGCCACCAGTGATGCTAGCGGGGTCACAGATACGCAGTATTTT
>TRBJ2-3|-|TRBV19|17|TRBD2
CASSISPSGRPTDTQYF
TGTGCCAGTAGTATATCGCCTAGCGGGAGGCCCACAGATACGCAGTATTTT
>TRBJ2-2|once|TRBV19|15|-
CASSPPRGNTGELFF
TGTGCCAGTAGTCCCCCCAGGGGAAACACCGGGGAGCTGTTTTTT
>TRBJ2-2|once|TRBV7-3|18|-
CASSLGKGTGKATGELFF
TGTGCCAGCAGCTTAGGAAAGGGAACGGGTAAAGCCACCGGGGAGCTGTTTTTT
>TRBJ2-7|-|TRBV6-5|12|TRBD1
CASNGQGGEQYF
TGTGCCAGCAACGGACAGGGTGGCGAGCAGTACTTC
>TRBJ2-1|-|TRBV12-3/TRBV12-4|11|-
CASSLAGEQFF
TGTGCCAGCAGTTTAGCGGGGGAGCAGTTCTTC
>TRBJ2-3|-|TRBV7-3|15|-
CASSLRGYNTDTQYF
TGTGCCAGCAGCTTAAGGGGTTATAACACAGATACGCAGTATTTT